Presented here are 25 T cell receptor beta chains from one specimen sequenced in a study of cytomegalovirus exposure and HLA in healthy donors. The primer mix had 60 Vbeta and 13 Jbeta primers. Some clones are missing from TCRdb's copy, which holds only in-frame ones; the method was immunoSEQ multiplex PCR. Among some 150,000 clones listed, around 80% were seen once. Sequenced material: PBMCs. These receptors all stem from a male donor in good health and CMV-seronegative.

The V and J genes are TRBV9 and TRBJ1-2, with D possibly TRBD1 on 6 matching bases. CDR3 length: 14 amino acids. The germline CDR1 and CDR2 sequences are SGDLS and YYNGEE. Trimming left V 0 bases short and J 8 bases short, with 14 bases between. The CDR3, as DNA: TGTGCCAGCAGCGTAGGATCAGGGGAAGAGGGCTACACCTTC. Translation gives CASSVGSGEEGYTF.

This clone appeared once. The CDR3 coding sequence is TGCAGCTCCCGGACTAGCGGGGTGGGGCCCTACAATGAGCAGTTCTTC. It specifies CSSRTSGVGPYNEQFF. The chain is built from TRBV29-1 and TRBJ2-1, with 12 bases aligning to TRBD2. CDR1 and CDR2 from the germline V gene are SQVTM and ANQGSEA. V shed 8 bases, J shed 2 bases, and the junction held 10 bases outside the gene matches. This CDR3 comprises 16 residues.

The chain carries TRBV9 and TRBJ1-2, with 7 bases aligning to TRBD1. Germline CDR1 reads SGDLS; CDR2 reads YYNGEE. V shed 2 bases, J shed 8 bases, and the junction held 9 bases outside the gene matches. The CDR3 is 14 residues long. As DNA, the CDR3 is TGTGCCAGCAGCGTTGAACAGGGGCTAGGAGGCTACACCTTC. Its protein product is CASSVEQGLGGYTF.

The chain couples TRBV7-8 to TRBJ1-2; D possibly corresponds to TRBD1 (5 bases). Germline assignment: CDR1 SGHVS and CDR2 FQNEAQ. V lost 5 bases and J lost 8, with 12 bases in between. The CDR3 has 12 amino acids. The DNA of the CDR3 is TGTGCCAGCAGCCTAGGACAATACGGCTACACCTTC. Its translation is CASSLGQYGYTF.

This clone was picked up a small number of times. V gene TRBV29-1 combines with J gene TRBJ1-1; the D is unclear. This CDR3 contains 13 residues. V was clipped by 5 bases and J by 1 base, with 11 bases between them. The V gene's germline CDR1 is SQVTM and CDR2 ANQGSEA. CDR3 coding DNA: TGCAGCGTTACAGACAACCCGAACACTGAAGCTTTCTTT. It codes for CSVTDNPNTEAFF.

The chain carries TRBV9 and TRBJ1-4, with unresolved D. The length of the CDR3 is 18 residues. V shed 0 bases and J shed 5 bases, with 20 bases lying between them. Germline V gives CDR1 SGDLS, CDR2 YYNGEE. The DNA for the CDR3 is TGTGCCAGCAGCGTAGATCCCGCGCGGACTCGTAAGAATGAAAAACTGTTTTTT. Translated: CASSVDPARTRKNEKLFF.

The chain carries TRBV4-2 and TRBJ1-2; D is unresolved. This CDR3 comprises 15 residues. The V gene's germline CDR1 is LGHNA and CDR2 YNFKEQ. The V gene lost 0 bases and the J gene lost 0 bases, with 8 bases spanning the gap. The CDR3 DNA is TGTGCCAGCAGCCAAGATATAACGGCTAACTATGGCTACACCTTC. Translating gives CASSQDITANYGYTF.

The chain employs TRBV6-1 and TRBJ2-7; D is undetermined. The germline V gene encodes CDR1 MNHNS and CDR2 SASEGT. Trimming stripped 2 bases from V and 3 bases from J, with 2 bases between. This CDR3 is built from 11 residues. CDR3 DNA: TGTGCCAGCAGTGAACTCTACGAGCAGTACTTC. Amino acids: CASSELYEQYF.

CDR3 in DNA: TGTGCCAGCAGCCTTAATTGGGGCTTCGGTGAAAAACTGTTTTTT. Protein sequence: CASSLNWGFGEKLFF. The genes are TRBV7-2 and TRBJ1-4; weak D call: TRBD1 (5 bases). The CDR3 is 15 residues long. Germline CDR1 and CDR2: SGHTA and FQGNSA. The V and J ends lost 5 bases and 7 bases respectively, with 17 bases between them. Full variable domain (outside the CDR3, taken from reference TRBV7-2 and TRBJ1-4): GAGVSQSPSNKVTEKGKDVELRCDPISGHTALYWYRQSLGQGLEFLIYFQGNSAPDKSGLPSDRFSAERTGGSVSTLTIQRTQQEDSAVYLCASSLNWGFGEKLFFGSGTQLSVL.

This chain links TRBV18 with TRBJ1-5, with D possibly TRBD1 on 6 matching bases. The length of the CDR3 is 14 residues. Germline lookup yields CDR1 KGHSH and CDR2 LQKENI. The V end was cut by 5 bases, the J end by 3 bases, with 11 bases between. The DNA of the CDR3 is TGTGCCAGCTCAACAGGGATCTTCAATCAGCCCCAGCATTTT. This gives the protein CASSTGIFNQPQHF.

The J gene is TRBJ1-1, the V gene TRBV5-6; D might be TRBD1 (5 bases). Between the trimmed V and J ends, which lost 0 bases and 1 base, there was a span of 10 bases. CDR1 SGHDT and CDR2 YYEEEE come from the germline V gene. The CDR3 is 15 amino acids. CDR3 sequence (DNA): TGTGCCAGCAGCTTGGCCGGGGGTAGGAACACTGAAGCTTTCTTT. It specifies CASSLAGGRNTEAFF.

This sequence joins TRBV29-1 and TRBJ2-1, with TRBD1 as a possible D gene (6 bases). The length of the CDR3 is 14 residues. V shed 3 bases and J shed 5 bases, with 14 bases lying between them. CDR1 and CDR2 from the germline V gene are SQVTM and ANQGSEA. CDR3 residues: CSVDGQGLNNEQFF. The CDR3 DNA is TGCAGCGTTGATGGGCAGGGGTTAAACAATGAGCAGTTCTTC.

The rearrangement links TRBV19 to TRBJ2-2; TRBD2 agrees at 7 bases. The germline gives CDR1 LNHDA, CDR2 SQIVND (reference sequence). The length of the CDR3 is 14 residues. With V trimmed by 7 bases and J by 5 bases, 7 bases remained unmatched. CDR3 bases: TGTGCCAGTATGGGGGGGTTAGGGACCGGGGAGCTGTTTTTT. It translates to CASMGGLGTGELFF.

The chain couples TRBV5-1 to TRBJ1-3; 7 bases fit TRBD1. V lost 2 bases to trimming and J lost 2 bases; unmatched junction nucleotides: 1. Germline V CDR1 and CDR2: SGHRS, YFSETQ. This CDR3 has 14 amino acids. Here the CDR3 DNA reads TGCGCCAGCAGCTTCGGGACAGCTGGAAACACCATATATTTT. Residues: CASSFGTAGNTIYF.

The CDR3 DNA reads TGTGCCAGCAGTGTAGCGGACAGGTTTCCCCTCCACTTT. This sequence encodes CASSVADRFPLHF. The V and J genes are TRBV25-1 and TRBJ1-6; TRBD1 matches at 7 bases. V gave up 4 bases and J gave up 13 bases; unmatched junction bases: 7. The CDR3 length is 13 residues. CDR1 MGHDK and CDR2 SYGVNS come from the germline V gene. Together with reference TRBV25-1 and TRBJ1-6, the CDR3 gives the full variable domain: EADIYQTPRYLVIGTGKKITLECSQTMGHDKMYWYQQDPGMELHLIHYSYGVNSTEKGDLSSESTVSRIRTEHFPLTLESARPSHTSQYLCASSVADRFPLHFGNGTRLTVT.

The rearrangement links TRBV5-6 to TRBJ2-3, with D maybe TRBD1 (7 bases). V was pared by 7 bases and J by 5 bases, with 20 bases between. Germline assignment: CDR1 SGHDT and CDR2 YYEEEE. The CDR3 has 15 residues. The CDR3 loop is CASRALPGGRDTQYF. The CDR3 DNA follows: TGTGCCAGCCGTGCCCTCCCAGGGGGGAGAGATACGCAGTATTTT.

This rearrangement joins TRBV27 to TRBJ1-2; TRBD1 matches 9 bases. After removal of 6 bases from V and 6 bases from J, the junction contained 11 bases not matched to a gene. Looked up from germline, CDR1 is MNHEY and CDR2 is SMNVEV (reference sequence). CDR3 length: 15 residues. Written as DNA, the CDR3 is TGTGCCAGCAGCTACCGACAGGGGGGGGCTCATGGCTACACCTTC. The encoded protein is CASSYRQGGAHGYTF.

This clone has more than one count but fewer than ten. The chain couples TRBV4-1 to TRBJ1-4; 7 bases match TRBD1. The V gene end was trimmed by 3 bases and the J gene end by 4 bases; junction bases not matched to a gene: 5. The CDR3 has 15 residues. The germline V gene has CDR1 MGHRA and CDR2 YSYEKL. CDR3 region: CASSQGQSDNEKLFF. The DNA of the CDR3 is TGCGCCAGCAGCCAGGGACAGTCCGATAATGAAAAACTGTTTTTT.

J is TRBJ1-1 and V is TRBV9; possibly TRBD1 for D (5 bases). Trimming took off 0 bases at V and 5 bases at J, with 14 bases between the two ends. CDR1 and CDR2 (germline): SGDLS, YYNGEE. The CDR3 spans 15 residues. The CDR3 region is CASSVEAQAGTEAFF. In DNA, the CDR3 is TGTGCCAGCAGCGTAGAAGCACAGGCGGGAACTGAAGCTTTCTTT. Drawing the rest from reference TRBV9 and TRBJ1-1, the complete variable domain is DSGVTQTPKHLITATGQRVTLRCSPRSGDLSVYWYQQSLDQGLQFLIQYYNGEERAKGNILERFSAQQFPDLHSELNLSSLELGDSALYFCASSVEAQAGTEAFFGQGTRLTVV.

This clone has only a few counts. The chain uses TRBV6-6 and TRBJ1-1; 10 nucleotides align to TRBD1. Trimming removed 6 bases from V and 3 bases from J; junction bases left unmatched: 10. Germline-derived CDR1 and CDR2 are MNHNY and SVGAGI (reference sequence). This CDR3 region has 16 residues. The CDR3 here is CASSSRDRGMYTEAFF. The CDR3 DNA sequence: TGTGCCAGCAGCTCCCGGGACAGGGGAATGTACACTGAAGCTTTCTTT.

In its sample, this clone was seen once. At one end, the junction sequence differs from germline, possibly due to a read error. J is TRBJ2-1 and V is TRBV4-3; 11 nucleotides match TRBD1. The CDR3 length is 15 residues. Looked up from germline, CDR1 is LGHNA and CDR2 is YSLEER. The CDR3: CASGQDRGLGNEQFF. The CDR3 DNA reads TGCGCCAGCGGCCAGGACAGGGGGCTCGGCAATGAGCAGTTCTTC.

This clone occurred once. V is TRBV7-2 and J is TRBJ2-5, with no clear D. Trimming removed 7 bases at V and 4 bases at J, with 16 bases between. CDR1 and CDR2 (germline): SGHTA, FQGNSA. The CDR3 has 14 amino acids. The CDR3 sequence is CASTLGSFLETQYF. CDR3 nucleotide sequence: TGTGCCAGCACCCTTGGCAGTTTTTTAGAGACCCAGTACTTC. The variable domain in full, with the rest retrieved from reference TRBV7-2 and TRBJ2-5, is GAGVSQSPSNKVTEKGKDVELRCDPISGHTALYWYRQSLGQGLEFLIYFQGNSAPDKSGLPSDRFSAERTGGSVSTLTIQRTQQEDSAVYLCASTLGSFLETQYFGPGTRLLVL.

As DNA, the CDR3 is TGCGCCAGCAGCTTGGCCCCCCTGGGACAGGGGAGTAATGAGCAGTTCTTC. The encoded protein is CASSLAPLGQGSNEQFF. This rearrangement joins TRBV5-1 to TRBJ2-1; 10 bases are shared with TRBD1. Per germline, CDR1 SGHRS and CDR2 YFSETQ. This CDR3 is built from 17 residues. J was trimmed by 7 bases and V by 0 bases; bases with no gene match: 10.

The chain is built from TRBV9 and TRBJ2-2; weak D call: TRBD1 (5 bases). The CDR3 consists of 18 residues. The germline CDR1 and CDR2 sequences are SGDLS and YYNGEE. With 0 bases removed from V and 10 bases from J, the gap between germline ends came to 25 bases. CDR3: CASSVGRDYTSANTELFF. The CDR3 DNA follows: TGTGCCAGCAGCGTAGGCAGGGATTATACGTCCGCAAATACGGAGCTGTTTTTT.

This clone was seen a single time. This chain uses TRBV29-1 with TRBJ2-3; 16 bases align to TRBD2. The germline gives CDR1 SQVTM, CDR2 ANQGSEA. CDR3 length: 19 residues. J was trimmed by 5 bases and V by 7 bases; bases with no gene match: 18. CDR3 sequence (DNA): TGCAGCGAAGGATCTAACCAATCGGGACTAGCGGGGGGGCGAGATACGCAGTATTTT. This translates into CSEGSNQSGLAGGRDTQYF.